A selection of T cell receptor beta chains follows, all from one sample in a study of T-cell memory formation after mild COVID-19. TCRdb re-derived calls from the 5' RACE reads in MiXCR, one entry per CDR3 protein. The repertoire holds 180,000 or so distinct CDR3 sequences, with 9.5% to 13% as singletons. Sequencing was done on a sample of PBMCs or a T cell subset sorted from them (not recorded which). All receptors come from a man aged 18 to 29 who had mild COVID-19 (a few samples of this study predate the infection). Cell type and time point are not known. CDR3s include the opening cysteine and the closing phenylalanine or tryptophan. Fields, in order: clone size, V gene, D gene, J gene, CDR3 DNA, CDR3 protein. The D gene is left open where the match is weak. The listing skips clone size in some rows; elsewhere it reads once, few, many or a size class.

clone size: few; V gene: TRBV18; D gene: TRBD2; J gene: TRBJ2-6; CDR3 DNA: TGTGCCAGCTCACCGGGAGGGAACGGGGCCAACGTCCTGACTTTC; CDR3 protein: CASSPGGNGANVLTF
clone size: -; V gene: TRBV28; D gene: -; J gene: TRBJ2-2; CDR3 DNA: TGTGCCAGCAGTTTGATGGAGGGAGCGGGGGAGCTGTTTTTT; CDR3 protein: CASSLMEGAGELFF
clone size: many; V gene: TRBV7-6; D gene: -; J gene: TRBJ1-2; CDR3 DNA: TGCGCCAGCAGCTTGGACCGGGACTATGGCTACACCTTC; CDR3 protein: CASSLDRDYGYTF
clone size: few; V gene: TRBV10-1; D gene: TRBD1; J gene: TRBJ2-7; CDR3 DNA: TGCGCCAGCAGTGATGGGCAGGGGGCTCTAGGGGAGCAGTACTTC; CDR3 protein: CASSDGQGALGEQYF
clone size: -; V gene: TRBV20-1; D gene: -; J gene: TRBJ2-7; CDR3 DNA: TGCAGTGCTTATTCCGGGATATCCTACGAGCAGTACTTC; CDR3 protein: CSAYSGISYEQYF
clone size: -; V gene: TRBV20-1; D gene: -; J gene: TRBJ2-3; CDR3 DNA: TGCAGTGCTAGTAGAGCCCCGATAGATACGCAGTATTTT; CDR3 protein: CSASRAPIDTQYF
clone size: -; V gene: TRBV5-1; D gene: -; J gene: TRBJ2-2; CDR3 DNA: TGCGCCAGCAGCTTGGATGATCTCACCGGGGAGCTGTTTTTT; CDR3 protein: CASSLDDLTGELFF
clone size: few; V gene: TRBV9; D gene: TRBD1; J gene: TRBJ1-3; CDR3 DNA: TGTGCCAGCAGCGAGACAGGGCAACGTTCTTATGGAAACACCATATATTTT; CDR3 protein: CASSETGQRSYGNTIYF
clone size: few; V gene: TRBV9; D gene: -; J gene: TRBJ1-1; CDR3 DNA: TGTGCCAGCAGCGTAACCTCGAACACTGAAGCTTTCTTT; CDR3 protein: CASSVTSNTEAFF
clone size: -; V gene: TRBV20-1; D gene: -; J gene: TRBJ1-2; CDR3 DNA: TGCAGTGCTAGTTCGGGGGGCGCGGGCTATGGCTACACCTTC; CDR3 protein: CSASSGGAGYGYTF
clone size: -; V gene: TRBV18; D gene: TRBD1; J gene: TRBJ1-5; CDR3 DNA: TGTGCCAGCTCACCTTCGGACAGGGGCTTAGGTCAGCCCCAGCATTTT; CDR3 protein: CASSPSDRGLGQPQHF
clone size: -; V gene: TRBV3-1; D gene: TRBD1; J gene: TRBJ2-1; CDR3 DNA: TGTGCCAGCAGCCCGGCATGGGACAGGGGAAACAATGAGCAGTTCTTC; CDR3 protein: CASSPAWDRGNNEQFF
clone size: -; V gene: TRBV20-1; D gene: TRBD2; J gene: TRBJ2-1; CDR3 DNA: TGCAGTGCTAGTGGTCCTAGCGGGGGGGAGTACAATGAGCAGTTCTTC; CDR3 protein: CSASGPSGGEYNEQFF
clone size: few; V gene: TRBV18; D gene: -; J gene: TRBJ1-1; CDR3 DNA: TGTGCCAGCTCACCCTCGGACAGCCGAGGGGCTTTCTTT; CDR3 protein: CASSPSDSRGAFF
clone size: few; V gene: TRBV12-3/TRBV12-4; D gene: TRBD1; J gene: TRBJ2-1; CDR3 DNA: TGTGCCAGCAGTTGGCGACAGGGGGCCTATGAGCAGTTCTTC; CDR3 protein: CASSWRQGAYEQFF
clone size: -; V gene: TRBV29-1; D gene: -; J gene: TRBJ2-1; CDR3 DNA: TGCAGCGTTCTGTACAATGAGCAGTTCTTC; CDR3 protein: CSVLYNEQFF
clone size: -; V gene: TRBV3-1; D gene: TRBD1; J gene: TRBJ1-4; CDR3 DNA: TGTGCCAGCGGGGGACAGGGGATAAGTGGGCATGAAAAACTGTTTTTT; CDR3 protein: CASGGQGISGHEKLFF
clone size: many; V gene: TRBV5-1; D gene: -; J gene: TRBJ1-2; CDR3 DNA: TGCGCCAGCAGCTTGCGGCCTAACTATGGCTACACCTTC; CDR3 protein: CASSLRPNYGYTF
clone size: -; V gene: TRBV7-7; D gene: TRBD1; J gene: TRBJ2-5; CDR3 DNA: TGTGCTAGCAGCTTAGGGGGCGGCGGCGGGGAGACCCAGTACTTC; CDR3 protein: CASSLGGGGGETQYF
clone size: few; V gene: TRBV7-7; D gene: -; J gene: TRBJ2-5; CDR3 DNA: TGTGCTAGCAGCTTAGCTCTACGGGAGACCCAGTACTTC; CDR3 protein: CASSLALRETQYF
clone size: -; V gene: TRBV5-1; D gene: -; J gene: TRBJ1-2; CDR3 DNA: TGCGCCAGCAGCCCTGAGGACGGTACCTATGGCTACACCTTC; CDR3 protein: CASSPEDGTYGYTF
clone size: few; V gene: TRBV30; D gene: TRBD1; J gene: TRBJ2-7; CDR3 DNA: TGTGCCTGGACCCAAACAGGGGCCCACGAGCAGTACTTC; CDR3 protein: CAWTQTGAHEQYF
clone size: few; V gene: TRBV5-1; D gene: -; J gene: TRBJ2-3; CDR3 DNA: TGCGCCAGCAGCTTGGAGGGCAATCAGCCCCAGTATTTT; CDR3 protein: CASSLEGNQPQYF
clone size: few; V gene: TRBV19; D gene: -; J gene: TRBJ1-1; CDR3 DNA: TGTGCCAGTAGTATAGATATGGCCCTGGGGACTGAAGCTTTCTTT; CDR3 protein: CASSIDMALGTEAFF
clone size: -; V gene: TRBV20-1; D gene: TRBD1; J gene: TRBJ1-2; CDR3 DNA: TGCAGTGCTAGGACAGGGCATGGCTACACCTTC; CDR3 protein: CSARTGHGYTF
clone size: few; V gene: TRBV5-4; D gene: TRBD2; J gene: TRBJ2-1; CDR3 DNA: TGTGCCAGCAGTTGGAAAGCGGGGGGGTGGAATGAGCAGTTCTTC; CDR3 protein: CASSWKAGGWNEQFF
clone size: few; V gene: TRBV11-2; D gene: TRBD1; J gene: TRBJ2-3; CDR3 DNA: TGTGCCAGCAGCACTCTCGGGACAGCCACAGATACGCAGTATTTT; CDR3 protein: CASSTLGTATDTQYF
clone size: once; V gene: TRBV4-1; D gene: -; J gene: TRBJ1-2; CDR3 DNA: TGCGCCAGCAGCCAAAACGGGGGGGGCGGAGGTCCGAACTATGGCTACACCTTC; CDR3 protein: CASSQNGGGGGPNYGYTF
clone size: few; V gene: TRBV3-1; D gene: -; J gene: TRBJ2-7; CDR3 DNA: TGTGCCAGCAGCCAACTAGGCTCCTACGAGCAGTACTTC; CDR3 protein: CASSQLGSYEQYF
clone size: -; V gene: TRBV5-1; D gene: -; J gene: TRBJ2-7; CDR3 DNA: TGCGCCAGCAGCGCCACATTCTACGAGCAGTACTTC; CDR3 protein: CASSATFYEQYF
clone size: once; V gene: TRBV19; D gene: -; J gene: TRBJ2-5; CDR3 DNA: TGTGCCAGTAGTATGAGAGAGACCCAGTACTTC; CDR3 protein: CASSMRETQYF
clone size: few; V gene: TRBV24-1; D gene: -; J gene: TRBJ2-5; CDR3 DNA: TGTGCCACCAGTGATGGAACGATACAAGAGACCCAGTACTTC; CDR3 protein: CATSDGTIQETQYF
clone size: few; V gene: TRBV7-9; D gene: -; J gene: TRBJ2-4; CDR3 DNA: TGTGCCAGCAGCTTGTCCGGGGAAAACATTCAGTACTTC; CDR3 protein: CASSLSGENIQYF
clone size: few; V gene: TRBV7-2; D gene: TRBD2; J gene: TRBJ2-3; CDR3 DNA: TGTGCCAGCAGCTTAGTCGGGACTAGCGGGAGCACAGATACGCAGTATTTT; CDR3 protein: CASSLVGTSGSTDTQYF
clone size: -; V gene: TRBV10-3; D gene: -; J gene: TRBJ2-3; CDR3 DNA: TGTGCCGCCAAGGTGGCGAGCGATGATACGCAGTATTTT; CDR3 protein: CAAKVASDDTQYF
clone size: -; V gene: TRBV7-2; D gene: -; J gene: TRBJ2-2; CDR3 DNA: TGTGCCAGCAGCTGGACGCTTACGAACACCGGGGAGCTGTTTTTT; CDR3 protein: CASSWTLTNTGELFF
clone size: few; V gene: TRBV5-1; D gene: -; J gene: TRBJ1-2; CDR3 DNA: TGCGCCAGCAGCTTGTTGGGGATTGGCGGCTACACCTTC; CDR3 protein: CASSLLGIGGYTF
clone size: few; V gene: TRBV19; D gene: TRBD2; J gene: TRBJ2-3; CDR3 DNA: TGTGCCAGTAGTCGACTAGCGGATAGCACAGATACGCAGTATTTT; CDR3 protein: CASSRLADSTDTQYF
clone size: few; V gene: TRBV29-1; D gene: -; J gene: TRBJ2-5; CDR3 DNA: TGCAGCGTTGTCGCAGGACTCCAAGAGACCCAGTACTTC; CDR3 protein: CSVVAGLQETQYF
clone size: few; V gene: TRBV12-3/TRBV12-4; D gene: -; J gene: TRBJ2-1; CDR3 DNA: TGTGCCAGCAGTTCGCAGGGGCCTATGAAGCAGTTCTTC; CDR3 protein: CASSSQGPMKQFF